This T cell receptor beta chain derives from a study of Ad26.COV2.S vaccination and SARS-CoV-2 variants. Across the whole study: A COV1001 Ad26.COV2.S trial-arm participant provided the sample. Intramuscularly, Ad26.COV2.S was given either once or twice, 56 days apart. Study-level points and caveats: Possibly, TCR breadth and depth analyses underestimated total T cell responses.

Generated by immunoSEQ multiplex PCR, the TCRdb table keeps only in-frame clones and is missing some. The repertoire has 440,000 or so clones, roughly 90% of them found once; the top ten carry around 1.7%. Treatment described: around 19 received Ad26.COV2.S at low or high dose, single or two shots; 5 received placebo; per-sample allocation not given. Day 63 after the first vaccine or placebo injection was the time point for sampling. The J segment lost 4 bases and the V segment lost 5 bases, leaving 4 bases of the junction unmatched. Germline lookup yields CDR1 WNHNN and CDR2 SYGVQD (reference sequence). The CDR3 covers 13 residues. This clone came up a few times. The antigen remains undetermined.

This receptor was identified in a person aged 18 to 59 who received the Ad26.COV2.S COVID-19 vaccine or a placebo. The chain employs TRBV10-1 and TRBJ2-7, with TRBD1 matching over 8 bases. The sequencing here drew on peripheral blood, taken in a trial of Ad26.COV2.S vaccine versus placebo. The CDR3 is CASSPDRVYEQYF. In nucleotides, the CDR3 is TGCGCCAGCAGTCCGGACAGGGTATACGAGCAGTACTTC.